Described below is a single T cell receptor beta chain sequence and its context. Antigen unknown. This specimen comes from a study of CD8+CD57+ T cells in acquired aplastic anemia. Study-wide background: Sorted cells (CD4+ and CD8+) yielded DNA amounts that averaged approximately 3.1 ug.

CDR1 and CDR2 (germline): MGHDK, SYGVNS. V gave up 4 bases and J gave up 7 bases, with 19 bases separating them. The CDR3 totals 15 residues. Genomic DNA served as template for TCR beta VDJ and CDR3 profiling. Each CDR3 protein is one row after TCRdb ran MiXCR on the reads. The data contain 150,000 to 200,000 distinct CDR3 sequences, 35% to 55% of them singletons. Study-wide results and limits: The study identified under 30 CD8+ CDR3 sequences shared by patients and controls.

Sequenced sample: sorted CD4+, CD8+, or CD8+CD57+ T cells (not recorded which) from PBMCs. The rearrangement joins TRBV25-1 to TRBJ1-2; D remains ambiguous. The clonotype comes from a human donor in good health. The CDR3 spells CASSGDAATWSGYTF. The CDR3 region has the DNA TGTGCCAGCAGTGGGGATGCAGCTACTTGGTCTGGCTACACCTTC.